Sequencing of this TCR beta chain was carried out in a study of regulatory T cells in long-lasting Graves disease. Overall study findings and caveats: The persistent group shared 2,700 or so public clonotypes, more than the approximately 890 shared by new patients. Persistent Graves' patients showed reduced TCR diversity versus newly diagnosed patients.

Sequencing libraries for TCR beta were prepared with iRepertoire HTBI primers and Arm-PCR of CDR3 regions. TCRdb re-derived calls from the multiplex PCR reads in MiXCR, one entry per CDR3 protein. The sample shows hundreds of thousands of distinct CDR3 sequences, 15% to 20% of them seen only once. The sample holds a few counts of this clonotype. The antigen is unknown. Time point noted: newly diagnosed GD, antithyroid drugs for less than 3 months. Construction of the TCR library relied on RNA isolated from PBMCs. Germline assignment: CDR1 SGHVS and CDR2 FNYEAQ. The CDR3 covers 16 residues. The V gene end was trimmed by 1 base and the J gene end by 6 bases; junction bases not matched to a gene: 6. The same data also contributed to another study, on T cells in Graves' hyperthyroidism and ophthalmopathy. That investigation notes: The patients, who ranged from 18 to 65 in age, presented with newly diagnosed hyperthyroidism lasting under 2 months. Clinical symptoms, serum thyroxine and TRAb, thyroid ultrasound and orbital computed tomography were used for the diagnoses.

The rearrangement uses TRBV7-6 and TRBJ2-1, with 10 bases aligning to TRBD2. The TCR was taken from a man younger than 35 with Graves disease. This material consisted of peripheral blood mononuclear cells (PBMCs), taken at new diagnosis, from a patient treated with antithyroid drugs. CDR3 residues: CASSLDRAGGSNEQFF. In nucleotides, the CDR3 is TGTGCCAGCAGCTTAGATCGAGCGGGAGGGAGCAATGAGCAGTTCTTC. The full variable domain, with the rest looked up from reference TRBV7-6 and TRBJ2-1, is GAGVSQSPRYKVTKRGQDVALRCDPISGHVSLYWYRQALGQGPEFLTYFNYEAQQDKSGLPNDRFSAERPEGSISTLTIQRTEQRDSAMYRCASSLDRAGGSNEQFFGPGTRLTVL.